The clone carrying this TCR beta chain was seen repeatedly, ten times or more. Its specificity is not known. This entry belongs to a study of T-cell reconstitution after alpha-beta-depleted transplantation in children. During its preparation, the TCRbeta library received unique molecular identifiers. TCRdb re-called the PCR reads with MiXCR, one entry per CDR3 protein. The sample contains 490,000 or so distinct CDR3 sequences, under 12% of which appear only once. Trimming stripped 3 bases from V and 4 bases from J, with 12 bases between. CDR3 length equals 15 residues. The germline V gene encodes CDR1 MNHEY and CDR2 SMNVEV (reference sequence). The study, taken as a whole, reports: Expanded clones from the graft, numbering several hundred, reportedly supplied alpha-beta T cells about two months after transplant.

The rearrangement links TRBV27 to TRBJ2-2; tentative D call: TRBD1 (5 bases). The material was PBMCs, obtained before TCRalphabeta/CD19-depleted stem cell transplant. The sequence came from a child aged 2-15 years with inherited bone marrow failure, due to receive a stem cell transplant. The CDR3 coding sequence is TGTGCCAGCAGTTTCGACAGACCCCCCACCGGGGAGCTGTTTTTT. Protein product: CASSFDRPPTGELFF.